This entry features one T cell receptor beta chain sequence. This clone has more than one count but fewer than ten. Its antigen has not been determined. Per-nucleotide qualities are absent, and no much larger clonotype sits a single base away. Ends trimmed: V by 4 bases, J by 6 bases; bases unmatched to a gene: 15. The CDR3 runs 17 amino acids, cysteine and phenylalanine included. The read is trimmed to its CDR3 DNA, 51 bases read in frame from base 1. As encoded in the germline V gene, CDR1 is MGHRA while CDR2 is YSYEKL. These data come from a study of blood T cell repertoires in COVID-19 (dated by TCRdb to 2019 to 2021). Context from the whole study: Samples covering the acute and convalescent phases of COVID-19 were provided by collaborators in the United States, Italy and Spain. HLA class I and class II types, where available, came from metadata supplied by the sample provider rather than from assay-based typing. Samples were obtained from the ongoing ImmuneRACE study (first 160 participants) and from 1,200 or so subjects provided by 6 global collaborators. The material from the prospective study consisted of cDNA or gDNA derived from T cells, B-cell-depleted T cells, or PBMCs. The dataset comprised deeply sampled blood TCRbeta repertoires from subjects exposed to, actively infected with, or recovered from COVID-19. Nearly every sample came with metadata listing a de-identified subject ID, COVID-19 status, age in years and sex. The repertoires were made available in a free public database intended to serve as a resource for research on the immune response to SARS-CoV-2.

The immunoSEQ Assay, a bias-controlled multiplex PCR, was used to amplify TCRbeta CDR3 regions from genomic DNA. The original pipeline was this. Within the assay, amplification of reference gene primers was used to estimate how many nucleated cells each sample contained. To quantify the absolute abundance of each unique TCRbeta CDR3 rearrangement, sequence reads were collapsed and filtered. For each sample, productive Simpson clonality was calculated as the square root of Simpson's diversity index across productive rearrangements. Entries here come from immuneACCESS through TCRdb and include only in-frame sequences with V and J called. Some clones fail to appear in such tables; in the studies checked, an unresolved V gene covers under half of the shortfall, and the cause of the remainder is unknown. V, J and clone size reflect that table, while D and trimming were determined from the DNA. The sample contains 150,000 to 180,000 clones, about 86% of them found a single time. The leading ten clones occupy more than 5.5% of the sample.

The investigation overall reported the following: The quantity of clinical and demographic metadata differed by source and by participant and was supplied without curation.

In the prospective study, participants were roughly 18 to 100 years old, resided in approximately 25 geographic areas of the United States, and were enrolled through a virtual design. In the prospective study, cohorts were assigned on the basis of participant-reported clinical history obtained from a screening survey and a study questionnaire. ImmuneRACE Cohort 3 recovered participants were defined by two consecutive negative NP/OP PCR tests, healthcare professional clearance, or symptom resolution. Each participant in the prospective study had whole blood, serum and a nasopharyngeal or oropharyngeal swab collected by mobile phlebotomists. Over a 2-month period, participants in the prospective study had the option of providing additional blood draws and questionnaires. Before DNA extraction, prospective study blood samples were shipped either frozen or at room temperature.

The clonotype was recovered from a man aged 45-60 years who had recovered from COVID-19. The source material was PBMCs or T cells enriched from blood (not recorded which). Here the chain combines TRBV4-1 and TRBJ2-5, and 9 bases in between align with TRBD2. The DNA sequence follows: TGCGCCAGCAGCCCCCTGCCGTCATTAGCGGGGGCGCAGACCCAGTACTTC. The encoded protein is CASSPLPSLAGAQTQYF.